This TCR beta chain was identified in a study of T-cell memory formation after mild COVID-19. Overall study results and limits: The CD4+ clones that contracted clustered mainly within CM and EM, and the CD8+ clones concentrated in EMRA.

TCRdb independently ran MiXCR on the 5' RACE reads; one entry per CDR3 protein. Here the sample spans roughly 600,000 distinct CDR3 sequences, roughly 18% being singletons. As for this clonotype: Its antigen is unknown.

This CDR3 is 15 amino acids long. V dropped 4 bases and J dropped 0; count of bases not matched to a gene: 5. The germline V gene encodes CDR1 SGHNT and CDR2 YYREEE (reference sequence). The rearrangement links TRBV5-4 to TRBJ2-3; 7 positions match TRBD2. Material: PBMCs or a T cell subset sorted from them (not recorded which). The receptor was derived from an adult woman who had mild COVID-19 (a few samples of this study predate the infection). Cell type and time point are not known. The CDR3 bases are TGTGCCAGCAGCCGGGGGGACGGAAGCACAGATACGCAGTATTTT. It is translated as CASSRGDGSTDTQYF.